Sequencing of this T cell receptor beta chain was carried out in a study of B cell selection in AIRE deficiency. Study observations and caveats: Healthy Tconv contained about 35% of shared healthy Treg sequences; only TCRbeta sequenced.

This clone was detected only once. Its specificity is not known. Profiled with immunoSEQ multiplex PCR; TCRdb holds only in-frame clones, not every one. This sample has tens of thousands of clones, with 96% found just once. The sorted conventional CD4 T cells were gated as CD4+CD127+. The CDR3 is made up of 15 amino acids. Germline CDR1 reads SGHNT; CDR2 reads YYREEE (reference sequence). V was cut by 2 bases and J by 3 bases, with 12 bases left in between. The receptor was derived from a human donor in good health. The rearrangement links TRBV5-4 to TRBJ2-1; a possible D gene is TRBD1 (7 bases). Material for sequencing was CD4+CD127+ conventional T cells sorted from PBMCs. The CDR3 region is CASSFRGAGYNEQFF. The DNA for the CDR3 is TGTGCCAGCAGCTTCAGGGGGGCCGGCTACAATGAGCAGTTCTTC. The variable domain in full, completed from reference TRBV5-4 and TRBJ2-1, reads ETGVTQSPTHLIKTRGQQVTLRCSSQSGHNTVSWYQQALGQGPQFIFQYYREEENGRGNFPPRFSGLQFPNYSSELNVNALELDDSALYLCASSFRGAGYNEQFFGPGTRLTVL.